A selection of T cell receptor beta chains follows, all from one sample in a study of T cell repertoires in cytomegalovirus infection. MiXCR, run by TCRdb on the reads, gives a single entry per CDR3 protein. The sample includes fewer than 550,000 distinct CDR3 sequences, about 33% seen only once; the top ten take roughly 15%. The specimen sequenced was PBMCs. The source is a human donor in good health (CMV status not recorded). Some clones in this sample may be carry-over from other donors' samples. CDR3s include the opening cysteine and the closing phenylalanine or tryptophan. A D gene is named only where the DNA matches it firmly. Clone size is shown for a subset of rows, as once, few, many or a class of expanded clone.

d_call: TRBD1; v_call: TRBV6-5; j_call: TRBJ2-5; clone_size: .; cdr3_nt: TGTGCCAGCAGTCAAGGGGGCACGGAGACCCAGTACTTC; cdr3_aa: CASSQGGTETQYF
d_call: .; v_call: TRBV6-1; j_call: TRBJ1-2; clone_size: few; cdr3_nt: TGTGCCAGCAGGAAGGAGATCCGGGACAACTATGGCTACACCTTC; cdr3_aa: CASRKEIRDNYGYTF
d_call: TRBD2; v_call: TRBV6-1; j_call: TRBJ2-1; clone_size: .; cdr3_nt: TGTGCCAGCATTGGGGAGCGGGGATGCTCCTACAATGAGCAGTTCTTC; cdr3_aa: CASIGERGCSYNEQFF
d_call: .; v_call: TRBV27; j_call: TRBJ1-5; clone_size: many; cdr3_nt: TGTGCCAGCAGTTTATACCCCTCTAGCAATCAGCCCCAGCATTTT; cdr3_aa: CASSLYPSSNQPQHF
d_call: .; v_call: TRBV15; j_call: TRBJ1-4; clone_size: few; cdr3_nt: TGTGCCACCAGCAGGACCAACAGCCCGGATGAAAAACTGTTTTTT; cdr3_aa: CATSRTNSPDEKLFF
d_call: .; v_call: TRBV4-1; j_call: TRBJ1-4; clone_size: few; cdr3_nt: TGCGCCAGCAGCCAAGATCGGGGGACTTTTGAAAAACTGTTTTTT; cdr3_aa: CASSQDRGTFEKLFF
d_call: TRBD1; v_call: TRBV6-1; j_call: TRBJ2-1; clone_size: many; cdr3_nt: TGTGCCAGCAGCGAGGCGACAGGGATGAATGAGCAGTTCTTC; cdr3_aa: CASSEATGMNEQFF
d_call: .; v_call: TRBV2; j_call: TRBJ2-5; clone_size: few; cdr3_nt: TGTGCCAGCAGTGAGGCAGTACAAGAGACCCAGTACTTC; cdr3_aa: CASSEAVQETQYF
d_call: .; v_call: TRBV29-1; j_call: TRBJ2-1; clone_size: few; cdr3_nt: TGCAGCGTTCAGGTGGGGGGTAATGAGCAGTTCTTC; cdr3_aa: CSVQVGGNEQFF
d_call: .; v_call: TRBV6-6; j_call: TRBJ2-1; clone_size: .; cdr3_nt: TGTGCCAGCAGTTACGCCAGCGGCGGGGAGCAGTTCTTC; cdr3_aa: CASSYASGGEQFF
d_call: .; v_call: TRBV11-2; j_call: TRBJ1-2; clone_size: few; cdr3_nt: TGTGCCAGCAGCTTAGATTTACGGGGATCAATCTATGGCTACACCTTC; cdr3_aa: CASSLDLRGSIYGYTF
d_call: TRBD2; v_call: TRBV6-1; j_call: TRBJ2-3; clone_size: many; cdr3_nt: TGTGCCAGCAGTCCGGCAGCGGGGTCGGATACGCAGTATTTT; cdr3_aa: CASSPAAGSDTQYF
d_call: TRBD2; v_call: TRBV7-2; j_call: TRBJ2-3; clone_size: many; cdr3_nt: TGTGCCAGCAGCTTAACTTGGCTAGCGGGGGTCCCAGATACGCAGTATTTT; cdr3_aa: CASSLTWLAGVPDTQYF
d_call: TRBD1; v_call: TRBV7-3; j_call: TRBJ2-7; clone_size: .; cdr3_nt: TGTGCCAGCAGCGCAACAGGGGTGATCGGCGACGAGCAGTACTTC; cdr3_aa: CASSATGVIGDEQYF
d_call: .; v_call: TRBV6-5; j_call: TRBJ2-2; clone_size: .; cdr3_nt: TGTGCCAGCAGTTACTCGGACCGGGGCACCGGGGAGCTGTTTTTT; cdr3_aa: CASSYSDRGTGELFF
d_call: .; v_call: TRBV9; j_call: TRBJ1-2; clone_size: .; cdr3_nt: TGTGCCAGCAGCGGCAGTTCTGCCTATGGCTACACCTTC; cdr3_aa: CASSGSSAYGYTF
d_call: .; v_call: TRBV7-2; j_call: TRBJ1-6; clone_size: few; cdr3_nt: TGTGCCAGCAGCTATGGGACAAACAATTCACCCCTCCACTTT; cdr3_aa: CASSYGTNNSPLHF
d_call: TRBD1; v_call: TRBV10-3; j_call: TRBJ2-3; clone_size: .; cdr3_nt: TGTGCCATCAGTGAGACGGGACAGTTAACAGATACGCAGTATTTT; cdr3_aa: CAISETGQLTDTQYF
d_call: TRBD1; v_call: TRBV20-1; j_call: TRBJ1-5; clone_size: few; cdr3_nt: TGCAGTGCTATAGGGACAGAACACAATCAGCCCCAGCATTTT; cdr3_aa: CSAIGTEHNQPQHF
d_call: TRBD1; v_call: TRBV11-1; j_call: TRBJ1-1; clone_size: many; cdr3_nt: TGTGCCAGCAGCCACCGGACAGGGGACAAGAACACTGAAGCTTTCTTT; cdr3_aa: CASSHRTGDKNTEAFF
d_call: TRBD1; v_call: TRBV12-3/TRBV12-4; j_call: TRBJ1-3; clone_size: .; cdr3_nt: TGTGCCAGCATTTGGAGGGGACAGATCGTCTCTGGAAACACCATATATTTT; cdr3_aa: CASIWRGQIVSGNTIYF
d_call: .; v_call: TRBV6-1; j_call: TRBJ2-7; clone_size: .; cdr3_nt: TGTGCCAGCAGGACTCCCGCCGAGCAGTACTTC; cdr3_aa: CASRTPAEQYF
d_call: .; v_call: TRBV27; j_call: TRBJ2-1; clone_size: few; cdr3_nt: TGTGCCAGCGGAGGGGCGTCTCTCCCCTACAATGAGCAGTTCTTC; cdr3_aa: CASGGASLPYNEQFF
d_call: TRBD1; v_call: TRBV18; j_call: TRBJ1-6; clone_size: few; cdr3_nt: TGTGCCAGCTCACCCTCAGGACAGGGTAAAGGCCCCCTCCACTTT; cdr3_aa: CASSPSGQGKGPLHF
d_call: TRBD1; v_call: TRBV11-2; j_call: TRBJ2-5; clone_size: .; cdr3_nt: TGTGCCAGCAGCCCTAGCTCGGGACAGAAAGAGACCCAGTACTTC; cdr3_aa: CASSPSSGQKETQYF